One and the same sample provided the 12 T cell receptor beta chains below, sequenced in a study of blood T cell repertoires in COVID-19. TCRdb's table, derived via immunoSEQ multiplex PCR, lists solely in-frame clones and lacks some. The sample holds about 270,000 clones, more than 70% seen once. The source material was PBMCs or T cells enriched from blood (not recorded which). These receptors originate from a woman aged 40 to 55 with acute COVID-19.

This chain connects TRBV10-3 to TRBJ1-3; 10 bases are shared with TRBD1. Germline V lookup: CDR1 ENHRY, CDR2 SYGVKD. The junction had 13 bases not matched to a gene; V was cut back by 5 bases and J by 0 bases. The CDR3 contains 19 residues. In DNA form, the CDR3 reads TGTGCCATCAGTCCCCCCGGGACAGGGGAGGGGACCTCTGGAAACACCATATATTTT. This sequence encodes CAISPPGTGEGTSGNTIYF.

V is TRBV10-3 and J is TRBJ2-7; maybe TRBD1 (6 bases). The germline gives CDR1 ENHRY, CDR2 SYGVKD. V lost 2 bases and J 0 bases, leaving 14 bases between the germline ends. The CDR3 is 16 residues long. The CDR3 loop is CAISEQRQASSYEQYF. The CDR3 DNA reads as TGTGCCATCAGTGAGCAGCGACAGGCCAGCTCCTACGAGCAGTACTTC.

The V call is TRBV27, the J call TRBJ1-2; D remains ambiguous. V shed 3 bases and J shed 1 base, with 6 bases lying between them. Germline loops: CDR1 MNHEY, CDR2 SMNVEV (reference sequence). This CDR3 has 13 residues. The CDR3 region has the DNA TGTGCCAGCAGTTTGTCGGTTAACTATGGCTACACCTTC. Protein sequence: CASSLSVNYGYTF.

J is TRBJ1-5 and V is TRBV19; 8 bases align to TRBD1. Per germline, CDR1 LNHDA and CDR2 SQIVND (reference sequence). This CDR3 comprises 19 residues. J lost 3 bases, V lost 7 bases, and 20 bases had no gene match. The CDR3: CASTFSVQGAIGNNQPQHF. For the CDR3, the DNA is TGTGCCAGTACGTTCTCCGTTCAGGGGGCGATTGGGAACAATCAGCCCCAGCATTTT. The full variable domain, with the rest looked up from reference TRBV19 and TRBJ1-5, is DGGITQSPKYLFRKEGQNVTLSCEQNLNHDAMYWYRQDPGQGLRLIYYSQIVNDFQKGDIAEGYSVSREKKESFPLTVTSAQKNPTAFYLCASTFSVQGAIGNNQPQHFGDGTRLSIL.

In its sample, this clone was seen once. This chain joins TRBV7-9 and TRBJ2-5; 16 bases line up with TRBD2. The CDR3 loop spans 19 amino acids. J was trimmed by 5 bases and V by 3 bases; bases with no gene match: 12. Germline CDR1 reads SEHNR; CDR2 reads FQNEAQ (reference sequence). DNA for the CDR3: TGTGCCAGCAGCTTGGGGACTAGCGGGAGGGCCACCCCCCGGGAGACCCAGTACTTC. Translated, it gives CASSLGTSGRATPRETQYF.

The gene calls are TRBV6-1 and TRBJ2-5; 7 bases agree with TRBD2. Germline V gives CDR1 MNHNS, CDR2 SASEGT. V dropped 3 bases and J dropped 4; count of bases not matched to a gene: 11. This CDR3 has 16 amino acids. The CDR3 sequence is CASSEGLGGWRETQYF. The CDR3 coding sequence is TGTGCCAGCAGTGAGGGTCTGGGAGGGTGGCGAGAGACCCAGTACTTC.

Details on this clone: A much larger clone differs from this one at a single base, so this may be a read error. The sample has other DNA sequences that encode this CDR3 too. This chain joins TRBV5-1 and TRBJ2-1, with D unclear. Germline values: CDR1 SGHRS, CDR2 YFSETQ. The CDR3 has 12 amino acids. The CDR3: CASSLEHHEQFF. The CDR3 DNA follows: TGCGCTAGCAGCTTGGAGCATCATGAGCAGTTCTTC.

The chain is built from TRBV5-1 and TRBJ1-5, with 8 nucleotides matching TRBD1. V lost 0 bases to trimming and J lost 2 bases; unmatched junction nucleotides: 4. The CDR3 length is 16 residues. Germline assignment: CDR1 SGHRS and CDR2 YFSETQ. CDR3 nucleotides: TGCGCCAGCAGCTTGGGTGTGACAGGGGGCAATCAGCCCCAGCATTTT. Translated, it gives CASSLGVTGGNQPQHF.

This clone occurred once. The chain couples TRBV7-2 to TRBJ1-2; TRBD1 might be the D (5 bases). This CDR3 is 12 amino acids long. The germline gives CDR1 SGHTA, CDR2 FQGNSA. V was cut by 3 bases and J by 5 bases, with 7 bases left in between. This CDR3 reads CASSFQGYGYTF. The DNA for the CDR3 is TGTGCCAGCAGCTTTCAGGGTTATGGCTACACCTTC.

A word on this clone: Mismatch with germline at one junction end may stem from a read error. V is TRBV5-4 and J is TRBJ1-1; no firm D call. The length of the CDR3 is 16 residues. Germline V gives CDR1 SGHNT, CDR2 YYREEE (reference sequence). CDR3 loop: CASNLGGLPMNTEAFF. CDR3 in DNA: TGTGCCAGCAACTTGGGTGGACTTCCTATGAACACTGAAGCTTTCTTT.

This chain connects TRBV5-1 to TRBJ2-7, with 12 bases lining up with TRBD2. The CDR3 contains 15 residues. V dropped 0 bases and J dropped 3; count of bases not matched to a gene: 1. Germline V CDR1 and CDR2: SGHRS, YFSETQ. CDR3: CASSLGLAGVYEQYF. The CDR3 nucleotides are TGCGCCAGCAGCTTGGGACTAGCGGGAGTCTACGAGCAGTACTTC.

The gene calls are TRBV3-1 (or the pseudogene TRBV3-2) and TRBJ2-3; weak D call: TRBD2 (7 bases). CDR1 and CDR2 (germline): LGHDT, YNNKEL (reference sequence). Trimming left V 11 bases short and J 4 bases short, with 34 bases between. This CDR3 is 19 amino acids long. For the CDR3, the DNA is TGTGCCTCGCTAGATTGGGGGGGCGGACCCTCCTTCTTCCCAGATACGCAGTATTTT. Translating gives CASLDWGGGPSFFPDTQYF.